A single sample is the source of the 2 T cell receptor beta chains below, sequenced in a study of blood T cell repertoires in COVID-19. Using immunoSEQ multiplex PCR, the repertoire was profiled, and TCRdb retains in-frame clones only, with some absent. The sample has about 270,000 clones, 65% to 90% seen once. The specimen was peripheral blood. These receptors were taken from a woman in her fifties or sixties with active or convalescent COVID-19.

The rearrangement uses TRBV21-1 and TRBJ1-6; the table gives TRBD1 as D, unverified against the DNA. TRBV21-1 is a pseudogene. The CDR3 loop spans 14 amino acids. The CDR3 is CASARTGNNSPLHF. The CDR3 DNA is TGTGCCAGCGCTCGGACAGGAAACAATTCACCCCTCCACTTT.

This clone was picked up a small number of times. The rearrangement links TRBV6-6 to TRBJ2-6, with TRBD1 matching 7 bases. The germline V gene encodes CDR1 MNHNY and CDR2 SVGAGI (reference sequence). CDR3 length equals 13 residues. CDR3 protein: CAAGGSGANVLTF. CDR3 bases: TGTGCGGCAGGGGGCTCTGGGGCCAACGTCCTGACTTTC.